This T cell receptor beta chain was recovered during a study of neoadjuvant anti-PD-1 for oral cavity cancer. Generated by immunoSEQ multiplex PCR, the TCRdb table keeps only in-frame clones and is missing some. This table holds some 6,000 clones, approximately 60% found once. This clone showed up just a few times. The germline V and J ends were trimmed by 7 bases and 4 bases, with 14 bases remaining between them. Germline V gene data show CDR1 as SNHLY and CDR2 as FYNNEI. This CDR3 is built from 13 residues. Noted time point: after neoadjuvant nivolumab, at surgical resection. The rearrangement links TRBV2 to TRBJ2-7, with D perhaps TRBD2 (6 bases). The input for sequencing was tumor tissue, taken after nivolumab (anti-PD-1) treatment. The origin of this receptor is a person aged 35-80 years with oral cavity squamous cell carcinoma. The CDR3 spells CASTRGGNYEQYF. The CDR3 region has the DNA TGTGCCAGCACCCGGGGAGGTAATTACGAGCAGTACTTC. The variable domain in full, with the rest retrieved from reference TRBV2 and TRBJ2-7, is EPEVTQTPSHQVTQMGQEVILRCVPISNHLYFYWYRQILGQKVEFLVSFYNNEISEKSEIFDDQFSVERPDGSNFTLKIRSTKLEDSAMYFCASTRGGNYEQYFGPGTRLTVT.